The 31 T cell receptor beta chains given below trace back to one sample, sequenced in a study of T cell responses to AZD1222 COVID-19 vaccine. The method was immunoSEQ multiplex PCR; TCRdb's version includes in-frame clones alone and lacks a portion of them. The top ten hold about 2.5% of the sample, which has approximately 180,000 clones, 85% to 95% seen once. The source material was peripheral blood, sampled on day 0 of AZD1222 vaccination. These receptors were taken from an adult in good health.

As DNA, the CDR3 is TGTGCCAGCAGCCCTGGACCGGGAGAAACCACAACCTACGAGCAGTACTTC. Residues: CASSPGPGETTTYEQYF. The rearrangement uses TRBV5-8 and TRBJ2-7, with a possible D match to TRBD2 (6 bases). The V end was cut by 4 bases, the J end by 2 bases, with 22 bases between. This CDR3 region has 17 residues. Germline V gene lookup returns CDR1 SGHTS and CDR2 YDEGEE.

This chain connects TRBV6-5 to TRBJ2-3; weak D call: TRBD2 (6 bases). V lost 7 bases, J lost 1 base, and 15 bases lay in between. Germline V lookup: CDR1 MNHEY, CDR2 SVGAGI. This CDR3 contains 15 residues. The CDR3 protein is CASTMGGRGTDTQYF. The CDR3 DNA is TGTGCCAGCACCATGGGGGGACGTGGCACAGATACGCAGTATTTT.

The chain uses TRBV7-9 and TRBJ2-1, with a possible D match to TRBD2 (6 bases). Germline V gene sequence: CDR1 SEHNR, CDR2 FQNEAQ (reference sequence). This CDR3 comprises 14 residues. The V and J ends lost 5 bases and 9 bases respectively, with 17 bases between them. The CDR3 coding sequence is TGTGCCAGCAGCCGCTCGGGGGAATTCAGTGAGCAGTTCTTC. This encodes CASSRSGEFSEQFF.

The rearrangement uses TRBV24-1 and TRBJ2-3, with a possible D match to TRBD2 (7 bases). Trimming shortened V by 5 bases and J by 3 bases, and 14 bases separated the two germline ends. The CDR3 runs 15 residues. Germline assignment: CDR1 KGHDR and CDR2 SFDVKD. The CDR3 region is CATSGGGGATDTQYF. Written as DNA, the CDR3 is TGTGCCACCAGTGGAGGGGGGGGAGCAACAGATACGCAGTATTTT.

The chain recombines TRBV10-2 with TRBJ2-3; D might be TRBD2 (5 bases). Trimming took 6 bases from V and 2 from J, leaving 12 bases between them. The CDR3 length is 14 residues. Germline CDR1 reads WSHSY; CDR2 reads SAAADI. This CDR3 is CASRLSGITDTQYF. The DNA for the CDR3 is TGCGCCAGCAGGCTTTCGGGAATCACAGATACGCAGTATTTT.

The chain joins TRBV5-4 to TRBJ2-1; D may be TRBD2 (6 bases). The CDR3 runs 15 residues. CDR1 is SGHNT, CDR2 YYREEE, per germline (reference sequence). Trimming stripped 4 bases from V and 0 bases from J, with 11 bases between. This chain's CDR3 is CASSLGTDSYNEQFF. Written as DNA, the CDR3 is TGTGCCAGCAGCCTCGGGACTGACTCCTACAATGAGCAGTTCTTC.

CDR3 in amino acids: CASSFAQGPGEKLFF. The CDR3, as DNA: TGTGCCAGCAGCTTTGCACAGGGTCCTGGTGAAAAACTGTTTTTT. The rearrangement uses TRBV16 and TRBJ1-4; D is perhaps TRBD1 (6 bases). Trimming removed 5 bases at V and 7 bases at J, with 17 bases between. The germline CDR1 and CDR2 sequences are KGHSY and FQNENV. The CDR3 length is 15 residues.

The V call is TRBV27, the J call TRBJ1-2; 9 bases fit TRBD1. This CDR3 has 15 residues. The germline V gene encodes CDR1 MNHEY and CDR2 SMNVEV (reference sequence). V dropped 5 bases and J dropped 4; count of bases not matched to a gene: 8. CDR3 in DNA: TGTGCCAGCAGTCTAACACAGGGGGCCGCCTATGGCTACACCTTC. Amino acids: CASSLTQGAAYGYTF.

This clone was found once. V gene TRBV6-5 combines with J gene TRBJ1-3; D is unclear. The germline V gene has CDR1 MNHEY and CDR2 SVGAGI. CDR3 length: 11 amino acids. V was shortened by 6 bases and J by 4 bases, with 4 bases between the two germline ends. The CDR3 loop is CASSIGNTIYF. The CDR3 DNA is TGTGCCAGCAGCATAGGAAACACCATATATTTT.

This chain connects TRBV24-1 to TRBJ2-7, with TRBD2 matching 11 bases. The length of the CDR3 is 16 residues. Germline loops: CDR1 KGHDR, CDR2 SFDVKD. V shed 0 bases and J 2 bases; nucleotides not matched to a gene: 2. The CDR3 bases are TGTGCCACCAGTGATTTGGGGACTAGCGGAACCTACGAGCAGTACTTC. The encoded protein is CATSDLGTSGTYEQYF.

This clone was observed a single time. The chain recombines TRBV20-1 with TRBJ2-3; TRBD1 is a possible D gene (5 bases). V was pared by 3 bases and J by 4 bases, with 14 bases between. CDR1 DFQATT and CDR2 SNEGSKA come from the germline V gene (reference sequence). The CDR3 sequence is 14 residues long. The CDR3 DNA is TGCAGTGCTAGTCTCCTAAAGGGGCCAGATACGCAGTATTTT. Its protein product is CSASLLKGPDTQYF.

This clone appeared a single time. The rearrangement uses TRBV7-2 and TRBJ2-7; 7 nucleotides agree with TRBD1. There are 12 residues in the CDR3. Unmatched junction bases numbered 1, after V lost 8 bases and J lost 0 bases. Per the germline V gene, CDR1 is SGHTA and CDR2 is FQGNSA. The CDR3: CASGQDSYEQYF. The CDR3 nucleotides are TGTGCCAGCGGACAGGACTCCTACGAGCAGTACTTC.

The V and J genes are TRBV3-1 (or the pseudogene TRBV3-2) and TRBJ2-7; D not certain. CDR1 is LGHDT and CDR2 is YNNKEL in the germline V gene (reference sequence). This CDR3 has 16 residues. V was shortened by 0 bases and J by 3 bases, with 15 bases between the two germline ends. Here the CDR3 reads CASSQDWPEVIYEQYF. CDR3 DNA sequence: TGTGCCAGCAGCCAAGATTGGCCAGAGGTAATCTACGAGCAGTACTTC.

The chain couples TRBV3-1 (or the pseudogene TRBV3-2) to TRBJ1-1, with 10 bases aligning to TRBD1. Germline CDR1 and CDR2: LGHDT and YNNKEL (reference sequence). Losses at the gene ends were 4 bases for V and 6 bases for J; bases not matched to a gene: 11. CDR3 length: 16 residues. The CDR3 loop is CASSLLPAGQGAEAFF. As DNA, the CDR3 is TGTGCCAGCAGCCTTCTGCCCGCAGGACAGGGGGCTGAAGCTTTCTTT.

This clone was observed a handful of times. V usage is TRBV6-2 or TRBV6-3 and J usage is TRBJ2-7, with 10 bases that match TRBD1. From germline, CDR1 is MNHEY and CDR2 SVGEGT. This CDR3 has 16 residues. Losses at the gene ends were 1 base for V and 4 bases for J; bases not matched to a gene: 7. For the CDR3, the DNA is TGTGCCAGCAGTTACTTCGAGTGGACAGGGGGTTACGAGCAGTACTTC. Translation gives CASSYFEWTGGYEQYF.

The rearrangement uses TRBV7-9 and TRBJ2-7, with D perhaps matching TRBD2 (7 bases). The germline gives CDR1 SEHNR, CDR2 FQNEAQ (reference sequence). Trimming stripped 2 bases from V and 7 bases from J, with 12 bases between. The CDR3 runs to 13 residues. The chain's CDR3 is CASSLIQGGEQYF. The CDR3 nucleotides read TGTGCCAGCAGCTTAATACAGGGAGGGGAGCAGTACTTC.

The J gene is TRBJ1-2, the V gene TRBV12-5; 7 bases agree with TRBD1. The J segment lost 6 bases and the V segment lost 5 bases, leaving 9 bases of the junction unmatched. The CDR3 consists of 14 residues. Germline CDR1 is LGHNT and CDR2 is FRNRAP. The CDR3 DNA is TGTGCTAGTGGTCCCGGGACAGAAAATCATGGCTACACCTTC. Translating it yields CASGPGTENHGYTF.

V and J are TRBV3-1 (or the pseudogene TRBV3-2) and TRBJ1-2; D perhaps matches TRBD1 (6 bases). Between the trimmed V and J ends, which lost 2 bases and 13 bases, there was a span of 17 bases. The CDR3 covers 13 residues. Germline CDR1 LGHDT, CDR2 YNNKEL (reference sequence). The CDR3 DNA sequence: TGTGCCAGCAGCCAAAGGGTGGCAGGGGAAGGCACCTTC. This sequence encodes CASSQRVAGEGTF.

CDR3 loop: CSASSGRLKYF. The CDR3 DNA follows: TGCAGTGCTTCTAGCGGGAGGCTGAAGTACTTC. The V call is TRBV20-1, the J call TRBJ2-7; 11 nucleotides align to TRBD2. Looked up from germline, CDR1 is DFQATT and CDR2 is SNEGSKA (reference sequence). Unmatched junction bases numbered 5, after V lost 5 bases and J lost 11 bases. CDR3 size: 11 residues.

The V call is TRBV12-3 or TRBV12-4, the J call TRBJ2-1; D uncertain. This CDR3 contains 12 residues. V dropped 5 bases and J dropped 7 bases, with 9 bases sitting between them. CDR3 in DNA: TGTGCCAGCAGTCCGGGTTGGAATGAGCAGTTCTTC. Amino acids: CASSPGWNEQFF.

J is TRBJ1-1 and V is TRBV20-1; 9 positions agree with TRBD1. The junction had 11 bases not matched to a gene; V was cut back by 3 bases and J by 6 bases. Germline assignment: CDR1 DFQATT and CDR2 SNEGSKA (reference sequence). This CDR3 comprises 15 residues. The CDR3: CSASYGGQGGPEAFF. The CDR3 region has the DNA TGCAGTGCTAGTTATGGGGGACAGGGCGGTCCTGAAGCTTTCTTT.

The genes are TRBV5-6 and TRBJ2-3, with 8 nucleotides matching TRBD2. Germline lookup yields CDR1 SGHDT and CDR2 YYEEEE. Trimming removed 4 bases from V and 12 bases from J; junction bases left unmatched: 7. CDR3 size: 12 residues. The CDR3 DNA follows: TGTGCCAGCAGCGTAACCGGGACTAGTCAGTATTTT. It codes for CASSVTGTSQYF.

The chain joins TRBV12-3 or TRBV12-4 to TRBJ1-4; maybe TRBD1 (6 bases). Trimming removed 6 bases from V and 10 bases from J, with 15 bases in between. The CDR3 is made up of 13 amino acids. The DNA of the CDR3 is TGTGCCAGCAGGGGGGCCGTCTTGGGAAAACTGTTTTTT. Residues: CASRGAVLGKLFF.

The rearrangement uses TRBV30 and TRBJ1-5; D may be TRBD1 (5 bases). There are 14 residues in the CDR3. The V gene's germline CDR1 is GTSNPN and CDR2 SVGIG (reference sequence). Trimming took off 0 bases at V and 4 bases at J, with 10 bases between the two ends. Written as DNA, the CDR3 is TGTGCCTGGAGTGTAGCAGGGTCGAATCAGCCCCAGCATTTT. Translation: CAWSVAGSNQPQHF. The entire variable domain, with the rest obtained from reference TRBV30 and TRBJ1-5, is as follows: SQTIHQWPATLVQPVGSPLSLECTVEGTSNPNLYWYRQAAGRGLQLLFYSVGIGQISSEVPQNLSASRPQDRQFILSSKKLLLSDSGFYLCAWSVAGSNQPQHFGDGTRLSIL.

The chain links TRBV5-6 to TRBJ2-1, with D tentatively TRBD1 or TRBD2 (6 bases each). V gave up 0 bases and J gave up 4 bases, with 14 bases separating them. Germline CDR1 and CDR2: SGHDT and YYEEEE. The CDR3 spans 16 residues. The DNA for the CDR3 is TGTGCCAGCAGCTTGGGCCAGGGGAGGTGGTACAATGAGCAGTTCTTC. Encoded protein: CASSLGQGRWYNEQFF.

J is TRBJ1-1 and V is TRBV6-4; 8 bases match TRBD1. The CDR3 totals 12 residues. Germline CDR1 and CDR2: MRHNA and SNTAGT. J was trimmed by 8 bases and V by 2 bases; bases with no gene match: 1. CDR3 region: CASSDGDREAFF. The DNA of the CDR3 is TGTGCCAGCAGTGACGGGGACAGGGAAGCTTTCTTT.

The V gene is TRBV6-5, the J gene TRBJ2-6; 11 nucleotides match TRBD1. J lost 0 bases, V lost 8 bases, and 0 bases had no gene match. Germline CDR1 MNHEY, CDR2 SVGAGI. The CDR3 sequence is 15 residues long. For the CDR3, the DNA is TGTGCCAGCGGGACAGGGGGCTCTGGGGCCAACGTCCTGACTTTC. As protein: CASGTGGSGANVLTF.

The chain employs TRBV18 and TRBJ1-1; D gene unclear. Germline V gene lookup returns CDR1 KGHSH and CDR2 LQKENI. The CDR3 runs 13 residues. The V end was cut by 5 bases, the J end by 5 bases, with 12 bases between. For the CDR3, the DNA is TGTGCCAGCTCAAAAGACCCGGGGACTGAAGCTTTCTTT. Translating it yields CASSKDPGTEAFF.

The rearrangement uses TRBV28 and TRBJ1-2, with TRBD1 matching 10 bases. The CDR3 totals 16 residues. V dropped 6 bases and J dropped 2; count of bases not matched to a gene: 9. The germline gives CDR1 MDHEN, CDR2 SYDVKM. The CDR3 loop reads CASRGTGVIQNYGYTF. The CDR3 DNA reads as TGTGCCAGCAGGGGGACAGGGGTAATCCAGAACTATGGCTACACCTTC.

The rearrangement uses TRBV5-1 and TRBJ2-7; 8 positions agree with TRBD2. The CDR3 extends over 14 amino acids. Germline V gene sequence: CDR1 SGHRS, CDR2 YFSETQ. V shed 1 base and J 5 bases; nucleotides not matched to a gene: 5. The CDR3: CASSLFASGHEQYF. The DNA for the CDR3 is TGCGCCAGCAGCTTGTTTGCTAGCGGGCACGAGCAGTACTTC. The full variable domain, rest sourced from reference TRBV5-1 and TRBJ2-7, is KAGVTQTPRYLIKTRGQQVTLSCSPISGHRSVSWYQQTPGQGLQFLFEYFSETQRNKGNFPGRFSGRQFSNSRSEMNVSTLELGDSALYLCASSLFASGHEQYFGPGTRLTVT.

V usage is TRBV27 and J usage is TRBJ1-2; D not resolved. This CDR3 is 13 amino acids long. Germline CDR1 MNHEY, CDR2 SMNVEV (reference sequence). Trimming cost V 6 bases and J 5 bases, with 13 bases left between them. CDR3 coding DNA: TGTGCCAGCAGCCCCGCTTTAGGTTATGGCTACACCTTC. This sequence encodes CASSPALGYGYTF.